The 9 T cell receptor beta chains presented below share a single source sample, sequenced in a study of T cell responses to AZD1222 COVID-19 vaccine. TCRdb's table, derived via immunoSEQ multiplex PCR, lists solely in-frame clones and lacks some. The top ten hold about a tenth of the sample, which has approximately 150,000 clones, roughly 92% seen once. The sample was peripheral blood, taken 28 days after the second AZD1222 dose. These receptors came from an adult who received the AZD1222 COVID-19 vaccine.

The chain has TRBV6-5 and TRBJ1-2; TRBD1 is a possible D gene (6 bases). Germline CDR1 is MNHEY and CDR2 is SVGAGI. The CDR3 totals 13 residues. Trimming removed 6 bases at V and 4 bases at J, with 12 bases between. CDR3 coding DNA: TGTGCCAGCAGCTCGGACAGCTCCTATGGCTACACCTTC. This encodes CASSSDSSYGYTF.

This clone appeared a single time. The rearrangement uses TRBV7-2 and TRBJ1-1; TRBD1 is a possible D gene (5 bases). CDR1 and CDR2 (germline): SGHTA, FQGNSA. The V and J ends lost 5 bases and 12 bases respectively, with 16 bases between them. CDR3 size: 12 residues. The CDR3 is CASSPQGLLSFF. The CDR3 nucleotides read TGTGCCAGCAGCCCGCAGGGCCTGTTGTCTTTCTTT.

The chain joins TRBV9 to TRBJ2-3, with 7 bases aligning to TRBD2. V gave up 0 bases and J gave up 2 bases; unmatched junction bases: 3. The CDR3 has 15 residues. Germline loops: CDR1 SGDLS, CDR2 YYNGEE. The CDR3 region is CASSVVGGVTDTQYF. Written as DNA, the CDR3 is TGTGCCAGCAGCGTAGTGGGGGGGGTCACAGATACGCAGTATTTT.

The genes are TRBV7-3 and TRBJ1-1, with a possible D match to TRBD1 (5 bases). Germline lookup yields CDR1 SGHTA and CDR2 FQGTGA. V lost 5 bases to trimming and J lost 5 bases, with 15 bases between them. The CDR3 totals 14 residues. CDR3 residues: CASSLGPKGTEAFF. CDR3 nucleotides: TGTGCCAGCAGCCTAGGGCCTAAGGGGACTGAAGCTTTCTTT. The full variable domain, completed using reference TRBV7-3 and TRBJ1-1, is GAGVSQTPSNKVTEKGKYVELRCDPISGHTALYWYRQSLGQGPEFLIYFQGTGAADDSGLPNDRFFAVRPEGSVSTLKIQRTERGDSAVYLCASSLGPKGTEAFFGQGTRLTVV.

The chain recombines TRBV30 with TRBJ1-2; D might be TRBD1 (5 bases). The length of the CDR3 is 12 residues. V was trimmed by 3 bases and J by 3 bases, leaving 8 bases between them. Germline V CDR1 and CDR2: GTSNPN, SVGIG (reference sequence). The CDR3 reads CAWRGGYYGYTF. CDR3 bases: TGTGCCTGGAGGGGGGGGTACTATGGCTACACCTTC.

A word on this clone: In the same sample, other DNA sequences code for this CDR3. The rearrangement links TRBV12-3 or TRBV12-4 to TRBJ1-3; no clear D gene. Trimming shortened V by 6 bases and J by 4 bases, and 7 bases separated the two germline ends. CDR3 length: 12 amino acids. The CDR3 reads CASSLGGNTIYF. The CDR3 coding sequence is TGTGCCAGCAGCCTGGGGGGAAACACCATATATTTT.

The V and J genes are TRBV3-1 (or the pseudogene TRBV3-2) and TRBJ2-1, with D perhaps matching TRBD2 (5 bases). The V end was cut by 4 bases, the J end by 1 base, with 11 bases between. This CDR3 has 15 residues. CDR1 LGHDT and CDR2 YNNKEL come from the germline V gene (reference sequence). This chain's CDR3 is CASSPLAGSYNEQFF. The CDR3 region has the DNA TGTGCCAGCAGCCCCCTTGCGGGTTCCTACAATGAGCAGTTCTTC.

The gene calls are TRBV19 and TRBJ2-1; 7 bases are a match to TRBD2. V was pared by 5 bases and J by 9 bases, with 10 bases of the junction left unmatched. The CDR3 is made up of 14 amino acids. Germline V lookup: CDR1 LNHDA, CDR2 SQIVND (reference sequence). The CDR3 reads CASSRTSYGGEQFF. DNA of the CDR3: TGTGCCAGTAGTCGGACTAGTTATGGCGGTGAGCAGTTCTTC.

The count of this clone is one. This chain joins TRBV27 and TRBJ2-1; a possible D gene is TRBD1 (6 bases). CDR3 length equals 19 residues. Germline assignment: CDR1 MNHEY and CDR2 SMNVEV (reference sequence). Trimming took off 0 bases at V and 0 bases at J, with 18 bases between the two ends. This CDR3 is CASSLSVSGAMSSYNEQFF. The CDR3 nucleotides are TGTGCCAGCAGTTTATCAGTCTCAGGGGCCATGAGCTCCTACAATGAGCAGTTCTTC.